This T cell receptor beta chain was identified during a study of T cells in Graves' hyperthyroidism and ophthalmopathy. CDR1 and CDR2 from the germline V gene are SGHKS and YYEKEE (reference sequence). The V and J ends lost 8 bases and 1 base respectively, with 18 bases between them. The CDR3 spans 15 residues. Amplification of TCR beta CDR3 regions was performed using RNA transcripts as template. During a first-round RT-PCR of the TCR CDR3, the HTBI primer set was used. TCRdb processed the multiplex PCR reads anew with MiXCR; each CDR3 protein has one entry. The data hold 800,000 or so distinct CDR3 sequences, with more than 30% observed a single time.

Sequences were obtained from blood. The V call is TRBV5-5, the J call TRBJ1-1; D gene unclear. The TCR comes from a man between 18 and 29 years old with Graves' hyperthyroidism. CDR3 sequence reads: CASSREGYTNTEAFF. The DNA of the CDR3 is TGTGCCAGTTCAAGGGAAGGATATACGAACACTGAAGCTTTCTTT.